This T cell receptor beta chain stems from a study of T cells in Graves' hyperthyroidism and ophthalmopathy. Study-level information: Peripheral blood was obtained at initial diagnosis, preceding any treatment. Whole-study results and caveats: Before onset, ophthalmopathy was predicted by the model a median approximately 6.7 months earlier. Using 13 V-J features, a model discriminated ophthalmopathy from stable hyperthyroidism.

It was RNA transcripts that yielded the amplified TCR beta CDR3 regions. RT-PCR in the first round (using the HTBI primer set) targeted the TCR CDR3. From the multiplex PCR reads, TCRdb called clonotypes with MiXCR, one entry per CDR3 protein. The repertoire includes about 37,000 distinct CDR3 sequences, about 47% of them detected once, and roughly 17% sits in the top ten. The V end lost 5 bases, the J end lost 6 bases, and 17 bases lay between the germline ends. The CDR3 is made up of 15 amino acids. The germline V gene has CDR1 SEHNR and CDR2 FQNEAQ (reference sequence). This clonotype was recorded many times. What it recognizes is unknown.

Sequencing was performed on blood. The V call is TRBV7-9, the J call TRBJ2-1; D may correspond to TRBD1 or TRBD2 (6 bases each). This clonotype originated in a man aged 35 to 55 with Graves' ophthalmopathy. The CDR3: CASSPLGGRFNEQFF. For the CDR3, the DNA is TGTGCCAGCAGCCCCCTCGGGGGCAGATTCAATGAGCAGTTCTTC.